The present TCR beta chain was sequenced within a study of cytomegalovirus exposure and HLA in healthy donors. Both 60 Vbeta primers and 13 Jbeta primers went into the PCR. The assay was immunoSEQ multiplex PCR, and TCRdb's table has in-frame clones only and misses some. Of under 200,000 clones detected, around four fifths appear once; the ten largest clones hold under 1.5%. CDR1 is GTSNPN, CDR2 SVGIG, per germline (reference sequence). The V end was cut by 1 base, the J end by 3 bases, with 7 bases between. The length of the CDR3 is 12 residues. Material: PBMCs. The chain couples TRBV30 to TRBJ2-7; possibly TRBD1 for D (6 bases). The sequence derives from a woman between 25 and 40 years old in good health and CMV-seronegative. The CDR3 spells CAWSEQGYEQYF. The CDR3 region has the DNA TGTGCCTGGAGTGAACAGGGCTACGAGCAGTACTTC.